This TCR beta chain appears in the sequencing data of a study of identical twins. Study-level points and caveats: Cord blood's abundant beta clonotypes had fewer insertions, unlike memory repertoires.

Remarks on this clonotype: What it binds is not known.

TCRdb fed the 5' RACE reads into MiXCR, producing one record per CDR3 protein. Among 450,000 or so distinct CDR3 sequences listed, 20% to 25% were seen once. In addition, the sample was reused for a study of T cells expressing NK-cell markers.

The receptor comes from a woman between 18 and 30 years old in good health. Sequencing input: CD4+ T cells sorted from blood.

The CDR3 DNA reads as TGCGCCAGCAGCCGGACAGGGGGCGTGGGAAACATTCAGTACTTC. Its protein is CASSRTGGVGNIQYF. The rearrangement uses TRBV5-1 and TRBJ2-4; 11 nucleotides align to TRBD1. The V segment lost 4 bases and the J segment 6 bases; nucleotides outside the gene matches: 6. Germline CDR1 is SGHRS and CDR2 is YFSETQ. CDR3 size: 15 residues.